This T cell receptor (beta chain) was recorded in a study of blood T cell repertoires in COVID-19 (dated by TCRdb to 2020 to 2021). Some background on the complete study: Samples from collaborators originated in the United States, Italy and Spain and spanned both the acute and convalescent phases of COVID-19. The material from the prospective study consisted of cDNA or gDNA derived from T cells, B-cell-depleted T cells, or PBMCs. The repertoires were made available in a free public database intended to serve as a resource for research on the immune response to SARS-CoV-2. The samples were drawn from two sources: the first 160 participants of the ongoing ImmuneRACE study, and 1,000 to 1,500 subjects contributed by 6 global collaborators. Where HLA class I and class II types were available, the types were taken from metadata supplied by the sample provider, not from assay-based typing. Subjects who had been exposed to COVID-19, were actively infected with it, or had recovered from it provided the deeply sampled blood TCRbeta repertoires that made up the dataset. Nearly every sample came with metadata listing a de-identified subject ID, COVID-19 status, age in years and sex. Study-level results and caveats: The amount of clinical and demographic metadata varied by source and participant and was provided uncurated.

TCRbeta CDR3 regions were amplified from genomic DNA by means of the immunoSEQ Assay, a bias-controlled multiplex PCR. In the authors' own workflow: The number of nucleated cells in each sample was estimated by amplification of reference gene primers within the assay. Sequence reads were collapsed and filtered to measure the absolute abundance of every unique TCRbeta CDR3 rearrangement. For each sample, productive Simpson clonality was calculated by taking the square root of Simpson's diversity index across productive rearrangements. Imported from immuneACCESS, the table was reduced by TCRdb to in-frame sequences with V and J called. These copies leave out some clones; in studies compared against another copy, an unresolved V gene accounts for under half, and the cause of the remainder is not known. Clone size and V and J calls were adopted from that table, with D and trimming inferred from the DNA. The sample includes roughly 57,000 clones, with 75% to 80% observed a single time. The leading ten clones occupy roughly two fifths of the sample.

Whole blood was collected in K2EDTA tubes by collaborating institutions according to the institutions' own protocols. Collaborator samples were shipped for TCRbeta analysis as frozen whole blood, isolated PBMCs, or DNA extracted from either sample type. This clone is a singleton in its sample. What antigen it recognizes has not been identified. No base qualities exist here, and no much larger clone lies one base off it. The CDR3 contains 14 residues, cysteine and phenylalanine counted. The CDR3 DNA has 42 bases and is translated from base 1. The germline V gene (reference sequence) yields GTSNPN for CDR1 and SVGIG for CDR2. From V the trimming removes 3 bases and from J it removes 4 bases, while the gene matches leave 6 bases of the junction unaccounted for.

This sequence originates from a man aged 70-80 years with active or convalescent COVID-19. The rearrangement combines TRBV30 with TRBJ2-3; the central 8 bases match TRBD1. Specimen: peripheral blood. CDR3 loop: CAWRGRGRPDTQYF. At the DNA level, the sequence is TGTGCCTGGAGGGGCAGGGGGCGACCAGATACGCAGTATTTT.